This record looks at one TCR beta chain sequence and its context. Its specificity is not known. This sample stems from a study of monozygotic twins with inflammatory bowel disease. Whole-study results and caveats: Clonotype sharing was lower in IBD patients than healthy twins, most markedly with disease activity.

CDR3 length: 17 residues. Germline V gene data show CDR1 as SGHTA and CDR2 as FQGNSA. TCRdb reanalyzed the 5' RACE reads and collapses them to one entry per CDR3 protein, without DNA. In total, the table holds about 210,000 distinct CDR3 sequences. This chain uses TRBV7-2 with TRBJ2-6; the D call of TRBD1 rests on TCRdb alone, since no DNA is present to check it. The sequencing input was blood. The receptor comes from a human donor with ulcerative colitis or Crohn's disease, or a healthy co-twin of an affected twin (not recorded which). The CDR3 loop is CASRAGAGLDGANVLTF.